The present entry profiles one T cell receptor (beta chain) with its context. Data came from immunoSEQ multiplex PCR; TCRdb stores just in-frame clones and leaves some out. The sample holds under 75,000 clones, approximately 88% seen once. V gave up 1 base and J gave up 0 bases, with 7 bases separating them. Germline CDR1 reads LNHDA; CDR2 reads SQIVND (reference sequence). The CDR3 has 14 amino acids. The source of the sample is a study of PD-1 blockade in mismatch repair-deficient tumors. Study context: Enrolled about 2012-2016, patients had progressing, pretreated mismatch repair-deficient cancers of 12 to 13 types.

PCR or immunohistochemistry showed mismatch repair deficiency in every enrolled patient. Sequences were derived from peripheral blood, sampled 52 weeks after starting pembrolizumab. This clonotype originated in an adult with mismatch repair-deficient cancer. V gene TRBV19 combines with J gene TRBJ2-7, with D unresolved. As DNA, the CDR3 is TGTGCCAGTAGTATAGCCGGCAGCTCCTACGAGCAGTACTTC. Translating it yields CASSIAGSSYEQYF.